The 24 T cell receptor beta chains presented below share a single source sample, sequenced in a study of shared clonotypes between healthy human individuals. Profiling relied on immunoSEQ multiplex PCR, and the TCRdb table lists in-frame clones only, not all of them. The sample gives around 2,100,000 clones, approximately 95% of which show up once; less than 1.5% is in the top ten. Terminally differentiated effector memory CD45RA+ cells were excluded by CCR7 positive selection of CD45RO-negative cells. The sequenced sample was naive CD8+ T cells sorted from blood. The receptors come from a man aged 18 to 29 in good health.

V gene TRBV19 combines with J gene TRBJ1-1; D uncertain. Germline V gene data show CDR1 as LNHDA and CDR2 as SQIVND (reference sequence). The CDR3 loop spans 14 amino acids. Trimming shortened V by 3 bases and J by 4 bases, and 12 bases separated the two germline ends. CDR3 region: CASSMEGVSTEAFF. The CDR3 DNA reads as TGTGCCAGTAGTATGGAGGGTGTATCCACTGAAGCTTTCTTT.

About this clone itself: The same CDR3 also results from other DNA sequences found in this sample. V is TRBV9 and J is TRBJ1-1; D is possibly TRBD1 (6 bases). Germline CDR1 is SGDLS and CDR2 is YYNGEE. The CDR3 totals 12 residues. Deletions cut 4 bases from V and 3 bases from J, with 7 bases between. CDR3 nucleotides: TGTGCCAGCAGCCCAGGGGACACTGAAGCTTTCTTT. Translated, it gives CASSPGDTEAFF.

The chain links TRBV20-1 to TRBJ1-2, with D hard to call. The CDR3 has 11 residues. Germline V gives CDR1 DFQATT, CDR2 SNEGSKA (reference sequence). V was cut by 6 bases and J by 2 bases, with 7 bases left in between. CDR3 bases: TGCAGTGCGGGAAGGAACTATGGCTACACCTTC. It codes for CSAGRNYGYTF.

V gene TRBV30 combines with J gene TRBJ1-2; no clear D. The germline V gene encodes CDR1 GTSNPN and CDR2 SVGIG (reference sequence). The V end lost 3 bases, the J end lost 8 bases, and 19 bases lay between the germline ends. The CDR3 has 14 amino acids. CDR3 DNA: TGTGCCTGGAGCCCCCTGTCTACCCGCAGAGGCTACACCTTC. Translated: CAWSPLSTRRGYTF.

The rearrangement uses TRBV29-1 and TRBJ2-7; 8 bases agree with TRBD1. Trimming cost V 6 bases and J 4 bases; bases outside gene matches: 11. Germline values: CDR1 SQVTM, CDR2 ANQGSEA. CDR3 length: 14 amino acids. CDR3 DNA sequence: TGCAGCGTAGGAGGGGGACAGGATTTTTACGAGCAGTACTTC. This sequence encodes CSVGGGQDFYEQYF.

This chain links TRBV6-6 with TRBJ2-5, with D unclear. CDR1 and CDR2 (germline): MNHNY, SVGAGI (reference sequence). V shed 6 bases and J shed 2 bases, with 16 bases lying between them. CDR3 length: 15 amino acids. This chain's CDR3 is CASSRARAVQETQYF. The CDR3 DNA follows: TGTGCCAGCAGCCGGGCCCGGGCGGTTCAAGAGACCCAGTACTTC.

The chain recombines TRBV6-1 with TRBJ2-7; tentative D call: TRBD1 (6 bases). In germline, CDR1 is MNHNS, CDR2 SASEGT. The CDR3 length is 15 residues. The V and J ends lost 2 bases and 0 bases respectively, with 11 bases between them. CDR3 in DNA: TGTGCCAGCAGTGAATACAGGGCCTACTCCTACGAGCAGTACTTC. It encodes CASSEYRAYSYEQYF.

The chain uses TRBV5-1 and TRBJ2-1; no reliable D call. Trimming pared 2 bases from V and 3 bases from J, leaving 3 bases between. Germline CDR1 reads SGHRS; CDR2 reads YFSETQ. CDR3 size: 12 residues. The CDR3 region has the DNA TGCGCCAGCAGCTTTAACTACAATGAGCAGTTCTTC. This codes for CASSFNYNEQFF. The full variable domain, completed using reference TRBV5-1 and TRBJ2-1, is KAGVTQTPRYLIKTRGQQVTLSCSPISGHRSVSWYQQTPGQGLQFLFEYFSETQRNKGNFPGRFSGRQFSNSRSEMNVSTLELGDSALYLCASSFNYNEQFFGPGTRLTVL.

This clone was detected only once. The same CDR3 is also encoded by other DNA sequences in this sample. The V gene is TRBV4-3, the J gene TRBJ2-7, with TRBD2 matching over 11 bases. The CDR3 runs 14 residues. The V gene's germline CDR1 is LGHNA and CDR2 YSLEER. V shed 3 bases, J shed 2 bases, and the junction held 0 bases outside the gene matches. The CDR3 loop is CASSQTSGAYEQYF. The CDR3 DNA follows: TGCGCCAGCAGCCAGACTAGCGGGGCCTACGAGCAGTACTTC.

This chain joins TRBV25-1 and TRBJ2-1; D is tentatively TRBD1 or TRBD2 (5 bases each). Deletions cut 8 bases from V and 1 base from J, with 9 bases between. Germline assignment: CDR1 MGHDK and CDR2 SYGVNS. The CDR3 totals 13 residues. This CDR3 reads CASRDRSYNEQFF. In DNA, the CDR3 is TGTGCCAGCCGGGACCGGTCCTACAATGAGCAGTTCTTC. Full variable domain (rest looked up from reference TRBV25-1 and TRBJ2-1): EADIYQTPRYLVIGTGKKITLECSQTMGHDKMYWYQQDPGMELHLIHYSYGVNSTEKGDLSSESTVSRIRTEHFPLTLESARPSHTSQYLCASRDRSYNEQFFGPGTRLTVL.

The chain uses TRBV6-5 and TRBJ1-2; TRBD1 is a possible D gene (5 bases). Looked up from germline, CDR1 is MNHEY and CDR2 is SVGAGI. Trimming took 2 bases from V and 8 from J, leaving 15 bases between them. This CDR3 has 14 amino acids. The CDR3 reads CASSYGGGVSGYTF. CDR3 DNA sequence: TGTGCCAGCAGTTACGGGGGAGGGGTGAGCGGCTACACCTTC.

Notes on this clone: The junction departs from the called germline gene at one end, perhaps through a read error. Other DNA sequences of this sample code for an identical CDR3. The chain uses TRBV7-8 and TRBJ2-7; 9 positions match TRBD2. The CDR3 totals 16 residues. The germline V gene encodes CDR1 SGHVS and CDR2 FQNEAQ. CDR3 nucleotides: TGTGCCAGCAGCCTAGCGGGGCAGGGAGGTACCTACGAGCAGTACTTC. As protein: CASSLAGQGGTYEQYF.

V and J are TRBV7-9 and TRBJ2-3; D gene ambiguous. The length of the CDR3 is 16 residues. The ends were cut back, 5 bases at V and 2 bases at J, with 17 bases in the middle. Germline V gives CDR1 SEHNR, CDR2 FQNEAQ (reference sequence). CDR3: CASSPTHATSTDTQYF. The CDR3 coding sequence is TGTGCCAGCAGCCCTACACACGCTACTTCCACAGATACGCAGTATTTT.

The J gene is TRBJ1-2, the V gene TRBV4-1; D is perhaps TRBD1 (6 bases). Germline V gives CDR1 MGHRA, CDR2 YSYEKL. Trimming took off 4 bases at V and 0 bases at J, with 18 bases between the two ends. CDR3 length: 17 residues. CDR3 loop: CASSPEPGQQPNYGYTF. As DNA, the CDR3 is TGCGCCAGCAGCCCGGAACCAGGACAGCAGCCTAACTATGGCTACACCTTC.

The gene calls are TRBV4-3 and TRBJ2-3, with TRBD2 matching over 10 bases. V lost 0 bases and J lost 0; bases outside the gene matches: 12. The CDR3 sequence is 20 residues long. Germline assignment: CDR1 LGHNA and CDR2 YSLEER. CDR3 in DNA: TGCGCCAGCAGCCAAGATTACAGCGGGAGGGCCTTAAAGAGCACAGATACGCAGTATTTT. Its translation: CASSQDYSGRALKSTDTQYF.

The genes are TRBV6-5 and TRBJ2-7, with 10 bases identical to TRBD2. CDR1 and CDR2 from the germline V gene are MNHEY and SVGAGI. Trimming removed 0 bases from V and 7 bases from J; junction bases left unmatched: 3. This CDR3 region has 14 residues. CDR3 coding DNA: TGTGCCAGCAGTTACTCGACGGGACTAGCGGAGCAGTACTTC. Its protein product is CASSYSTGLAEQYF.

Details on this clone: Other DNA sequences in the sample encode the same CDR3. The CDR3 sequence: CASSFDYEQYF. The CDR3 DNA sequence: TGTGCCAGCAGTTTCGACTACGAGCAGTACTTC. The V call is TRBV28, the J call TRBJ2-7; D is uncertain. V was trimmed by 3 bases and J by 3 bases, leaving 3 bases between them. This CDR3 is 11 amino acids long. Germline V gene data show CDR1 as MDHEN and CDR2 as SYDVKM.

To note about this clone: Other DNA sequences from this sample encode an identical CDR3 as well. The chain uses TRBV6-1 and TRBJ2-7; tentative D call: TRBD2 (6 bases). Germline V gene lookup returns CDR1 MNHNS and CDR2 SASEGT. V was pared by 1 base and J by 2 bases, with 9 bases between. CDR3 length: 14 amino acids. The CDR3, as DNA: TGTGCCAGCAGTGAAGTGGGCGGGGCCTACGAGCAGTACTTC. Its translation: CASSEVGGAYEQYF.

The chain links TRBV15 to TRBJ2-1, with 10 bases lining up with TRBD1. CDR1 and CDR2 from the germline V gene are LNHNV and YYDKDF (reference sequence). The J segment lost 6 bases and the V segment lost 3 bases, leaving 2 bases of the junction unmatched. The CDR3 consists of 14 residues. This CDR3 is CATSSRDRGNEQFF. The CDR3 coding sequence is TGTGCCACCAGCAGCCGGGACAGGGGCAATGAGCAGTTCTTC.

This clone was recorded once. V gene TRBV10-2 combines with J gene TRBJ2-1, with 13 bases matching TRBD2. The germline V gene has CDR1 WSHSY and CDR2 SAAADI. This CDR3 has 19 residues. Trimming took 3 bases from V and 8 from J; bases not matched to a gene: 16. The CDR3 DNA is TGCGCCAGCAGTGAATCCGGACTAGCGGGGGCCTCAGATGGTCATGAGCAGTTCTTC. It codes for CASSESGLAGASDGHEQFF.

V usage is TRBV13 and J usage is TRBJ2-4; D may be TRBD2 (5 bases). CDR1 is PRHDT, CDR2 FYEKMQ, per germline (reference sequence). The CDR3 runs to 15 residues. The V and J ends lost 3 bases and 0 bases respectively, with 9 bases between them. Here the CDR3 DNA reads TGTGCCAGCAGCTTCCTGGGGAGAGCCAAAAACATTCAGTACTTC. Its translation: CASSFLGRAKNIQYF.

In DNA form, the CDR3 reads TGTGCCAGCAGCTTTGGGACCTGGTATGGCTACACCTTC. Its protein product is CASSFGTWYGYTF. V and J are TRBV5-4 and TRBJ1-2; maybe TRBD1 (5 bases). Trimming removed 2 bases from V and 5 bases from J, with 10 bases in between. CDR3 size: 13 residues. Germline CDR1 and CDR2: SGHNT and YYREEE (reference sequence).

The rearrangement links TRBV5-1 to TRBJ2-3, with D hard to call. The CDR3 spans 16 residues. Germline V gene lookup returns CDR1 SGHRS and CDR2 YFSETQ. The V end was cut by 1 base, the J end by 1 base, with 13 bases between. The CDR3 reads CASSLSWSDRTDTQYF. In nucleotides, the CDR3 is TGCGCCAGCAGCTTGTCCTGGTCCGATCGCACAGATACGCAGTATTTT. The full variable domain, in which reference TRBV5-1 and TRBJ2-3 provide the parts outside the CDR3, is KAGVTQTPRYLIKTRGQQVTLSCSPISGHRSVSWYQQTPGQGLQFLFEYFSETQRNKGNFPGRFSGRQFSNSRSEMNVSTLELGDSALYLCASSLSWSDRTDTQYFGPGTRLTVL.

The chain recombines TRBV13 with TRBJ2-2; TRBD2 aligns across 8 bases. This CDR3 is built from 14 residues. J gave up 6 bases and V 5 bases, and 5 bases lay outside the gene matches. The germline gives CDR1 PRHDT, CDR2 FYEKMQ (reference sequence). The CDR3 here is CASSPLAGPGELFF. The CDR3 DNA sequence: TGTGCCAGCAGCCCATTAGCGGGACCCGGGGAGCTGTTTTTT. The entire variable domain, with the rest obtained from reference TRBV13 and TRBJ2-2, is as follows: AAGVIQSPRHLIKEKRETATLKCYPIPRHDTVYWYQQGPGQDPQFLISFYEKMQSDKGSIPDRFSAQQFSDYHSELNMSSLELGDSALYFCASSPLAGPGELFFGEGSRLTVL.